This T cell receptor beta chain originates from a study of shared clonotypes between healthy human individuals. Study-level findings and limits: Generation of non-shared clonotypes was less probable than generation of clonotypes shared by all four donors.

Assay used: immunoSEQ multiplex PCR; TCRdb lists only in-frame clones, some missing. Among 800,000 to 1,200,000 clones listed, roughly 74% were seen once. Donors included only healthy HIV-negative adults lacking recent acute infections or vaccinations. The table lists this clone with many counts. Its antigen is unidentified. Germline V gives CDR1 SGHDN, CDR2 FVKESK. The CDR3 contains 13 residues. Trimming cost V 1 base and J 1 base, with 4 bases left between them. This chain joins TRBV14 and TRBJ1-1; D call uncertain. The sample taken for sequencing was memory CD4+ T cells from PBMCs. Specified subset: CD45RA-negative fraction. This TCR came from a man between 18 and 29 years old in good health. Some clones in this sample may be carry-over from other donors' samples. DNA for the CDR3: TGTGCCAGCAGCCAAGGCTCGAACACTGAAGCTTTCTTT. Translated: CASSQGSNTEAFF.